The present T cell receptor (beta chain) was sequenced within a study of CD8 T cells in Susac syndrome. Random hexamers were used to reverse transcribe the RNA input (0.5 to 1 ug). Amplification of TCR beta CDR3 was carried out by immunoSEQ multiplex PCR, which covered 54 Vbeta and 13 Jbeta segments. Each CDR3 protein is one row after TCRdb ran MiXCR on the immunoSEQ multiplex PCR reads. The data contain under 150,000 distinct CDR3 sequences, nearly 95% of them singletons. This clonotype originated in a human donor in good health. Source material: CD8+ T cells from PBMCs.

The CDR3 sequence is CASSPGQADTDTQYF. CDR3 nucleotide sequence: TGCGCCAGCAGCCCTGGACAGGCCGACACAGATACGCAGTATTTT. This chain uses TRBV4-1 with TRBJ2-3; 7 nucleotides line up with TRBD1. V trimming: 4 bases; J trimming: 2 bases; junction bases outside the gene matches: 6. CDR1 is MGHRA, CDR2 YSYEKL, per germline. This CDR3 has 15 amino acids.